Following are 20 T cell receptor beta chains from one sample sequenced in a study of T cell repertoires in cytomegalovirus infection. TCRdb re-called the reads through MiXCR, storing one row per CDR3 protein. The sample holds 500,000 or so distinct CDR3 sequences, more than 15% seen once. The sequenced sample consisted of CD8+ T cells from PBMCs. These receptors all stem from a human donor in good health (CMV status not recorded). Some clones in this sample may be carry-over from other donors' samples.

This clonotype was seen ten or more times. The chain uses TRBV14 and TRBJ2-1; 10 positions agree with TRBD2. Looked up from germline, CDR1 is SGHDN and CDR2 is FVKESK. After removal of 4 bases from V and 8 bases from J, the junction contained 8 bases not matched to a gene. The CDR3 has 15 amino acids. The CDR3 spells CASSPFSGRAYEQFF. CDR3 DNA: TGTGCCAGCAGCCCCTTCAGCGGGAGGGCCTATGAGCAGTTCTTC.

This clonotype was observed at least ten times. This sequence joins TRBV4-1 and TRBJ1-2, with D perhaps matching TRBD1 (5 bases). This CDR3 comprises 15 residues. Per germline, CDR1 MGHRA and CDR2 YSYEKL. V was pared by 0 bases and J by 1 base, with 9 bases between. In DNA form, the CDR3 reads TGCGCCAGCAGCCAAGATAAACAGGTTAACTATGGCTACACCTTC. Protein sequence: CASSQDKQVNYGYTF.

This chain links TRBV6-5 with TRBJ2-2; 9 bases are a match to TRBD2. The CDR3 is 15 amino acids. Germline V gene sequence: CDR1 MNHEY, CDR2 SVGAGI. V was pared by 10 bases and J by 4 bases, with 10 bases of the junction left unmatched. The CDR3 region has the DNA TGTGCCACCTATAGCGGGGGCCGGGGCACCGGGGAGCTGTTTTTT. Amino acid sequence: CATYSGGRGTGELFF.

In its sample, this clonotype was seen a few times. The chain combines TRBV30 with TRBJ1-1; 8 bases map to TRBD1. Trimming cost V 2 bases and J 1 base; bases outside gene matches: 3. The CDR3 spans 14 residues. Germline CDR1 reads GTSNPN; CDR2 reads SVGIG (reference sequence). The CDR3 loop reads CAWSTDRANTEAFF. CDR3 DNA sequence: TGTGCCTGGAGTACGGACAGGGCGAACACTGAAGCTTTCTTT. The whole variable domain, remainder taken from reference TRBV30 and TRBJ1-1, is SQTIHQWPATLVQPVGSPLSLECTVEGTSNPNLYWYRQAAGRGLQLLFYSVGIGQISSEVPQNLSASRPQDRQFILSSKKLLLSDSGFYLCAWSTDRANTEAFFGQGTRLTVV.

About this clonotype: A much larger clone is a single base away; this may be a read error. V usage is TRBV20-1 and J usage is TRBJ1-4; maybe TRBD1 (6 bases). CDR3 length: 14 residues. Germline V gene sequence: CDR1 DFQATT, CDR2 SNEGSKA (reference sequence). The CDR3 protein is CSAQEGEEDERLFF. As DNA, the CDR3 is TGCAGTGCCCAAGAGGGGGAGGAGGATGAAAGACTGTTTTTT.

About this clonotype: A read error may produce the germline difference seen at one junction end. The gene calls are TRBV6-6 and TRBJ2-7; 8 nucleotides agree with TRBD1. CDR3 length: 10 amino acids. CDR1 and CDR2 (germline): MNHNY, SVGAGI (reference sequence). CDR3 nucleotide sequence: TGTGCCAGCAGCCGGACAGGGTTTATCTTC. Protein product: CASSRTGFIF.

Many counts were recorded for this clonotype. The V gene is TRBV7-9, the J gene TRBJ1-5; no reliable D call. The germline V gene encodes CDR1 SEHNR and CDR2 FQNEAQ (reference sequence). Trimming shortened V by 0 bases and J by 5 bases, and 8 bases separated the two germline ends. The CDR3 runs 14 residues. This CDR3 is CASSLANPDQPQHF. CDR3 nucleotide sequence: TGTGCCAGCAGCTTAGCGAACCCGGATCAGCCCCAGCATTTT.

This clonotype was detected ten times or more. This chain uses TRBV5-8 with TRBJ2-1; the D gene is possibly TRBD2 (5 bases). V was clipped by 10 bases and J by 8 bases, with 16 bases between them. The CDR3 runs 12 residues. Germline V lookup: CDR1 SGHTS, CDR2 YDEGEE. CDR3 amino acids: CAHGITTHEQFF. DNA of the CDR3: TGTGCCCACGGGATCACGACCCATGAGCAGTTCTTC.

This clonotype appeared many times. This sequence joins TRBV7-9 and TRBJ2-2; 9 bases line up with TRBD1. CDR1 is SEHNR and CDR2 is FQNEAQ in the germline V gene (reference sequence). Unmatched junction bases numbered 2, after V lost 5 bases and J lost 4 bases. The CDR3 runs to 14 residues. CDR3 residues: CASSPDRGTGELFF. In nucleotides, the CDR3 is TGTGCCAGCAGCCCGGACAGGGGCACCGGGGAGCTGTTTTTT.

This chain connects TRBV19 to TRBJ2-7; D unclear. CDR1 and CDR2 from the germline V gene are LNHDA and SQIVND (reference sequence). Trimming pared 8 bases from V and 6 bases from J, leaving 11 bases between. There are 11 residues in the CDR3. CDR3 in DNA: TGTGCCAGTCTCGGAGAAGGCGAGCAGTACTTC. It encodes CASLGEGEQYF.

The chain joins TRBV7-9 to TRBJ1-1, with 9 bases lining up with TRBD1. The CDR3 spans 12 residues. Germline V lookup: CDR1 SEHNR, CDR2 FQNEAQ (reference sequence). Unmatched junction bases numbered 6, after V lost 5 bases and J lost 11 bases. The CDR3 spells CASSIRTGVAFF. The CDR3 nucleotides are TGTGCCAGCAGCATAAGGACAGGGGTGGCTTTCTTT.

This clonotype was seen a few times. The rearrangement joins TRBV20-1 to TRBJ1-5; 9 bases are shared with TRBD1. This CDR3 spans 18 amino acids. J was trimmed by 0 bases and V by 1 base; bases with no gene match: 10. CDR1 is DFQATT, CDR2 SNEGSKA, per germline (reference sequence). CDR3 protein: CSARVRTGDFYSNQPQHF. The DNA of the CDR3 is TGCAGTGCTAGAGTTCGGACAGGGGATTTCTATAGCAATCAGCCCCAGCATTTT.

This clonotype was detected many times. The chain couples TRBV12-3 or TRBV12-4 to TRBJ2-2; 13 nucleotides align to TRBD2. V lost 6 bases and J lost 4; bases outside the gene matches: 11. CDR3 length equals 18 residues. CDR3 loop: CASSRSTSGGSVTGELFF. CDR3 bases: TGTGCCAGCAGCCGATCGACTAGCGGGGGGTCGGTCACCGGGGAGCTGTTTTTT.

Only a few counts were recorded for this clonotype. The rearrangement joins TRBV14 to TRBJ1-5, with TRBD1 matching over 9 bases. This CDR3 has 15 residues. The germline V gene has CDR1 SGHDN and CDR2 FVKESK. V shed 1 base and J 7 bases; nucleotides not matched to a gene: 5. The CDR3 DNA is TGTGCCAGCAGCCAAGGACACGGGACAGGGCAGCCCCAGCATTTT. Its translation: CASSQGHGTGQPQHF.

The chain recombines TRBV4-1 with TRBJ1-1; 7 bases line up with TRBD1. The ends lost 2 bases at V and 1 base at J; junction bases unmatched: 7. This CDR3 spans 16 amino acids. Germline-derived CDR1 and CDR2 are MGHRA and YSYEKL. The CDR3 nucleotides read TGCGCCAGCAGCCAAAGCTGGGGGGACAGGAACACTGAAGCTTTCTTT. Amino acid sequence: CASSQSWGDRNTEAFF.

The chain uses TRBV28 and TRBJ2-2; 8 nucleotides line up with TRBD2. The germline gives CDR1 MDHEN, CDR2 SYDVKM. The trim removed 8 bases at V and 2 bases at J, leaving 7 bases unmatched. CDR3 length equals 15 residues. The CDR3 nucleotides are TGTGCCAGCGAAAAGAGCGGGGGCAACACCGGGGAGCTGTTTTTT. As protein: CASEKSGGNTGELFF.

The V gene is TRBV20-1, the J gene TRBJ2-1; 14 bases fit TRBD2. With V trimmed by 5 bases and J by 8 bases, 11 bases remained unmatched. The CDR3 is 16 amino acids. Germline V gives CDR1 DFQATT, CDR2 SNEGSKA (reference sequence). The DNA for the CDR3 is TGCAGTGCTGACGCCGGGACTAGCGGGAGTATCGATGAGCAGTTCTTC. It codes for CSADAGTSGSIDEQFF.

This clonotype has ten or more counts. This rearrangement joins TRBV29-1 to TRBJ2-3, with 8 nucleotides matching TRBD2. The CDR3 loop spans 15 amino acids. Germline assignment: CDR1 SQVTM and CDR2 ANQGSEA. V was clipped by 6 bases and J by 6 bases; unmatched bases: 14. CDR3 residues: CSVCGVAGLVDTQYF. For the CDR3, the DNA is TGCAGCGTCTGTGGGGTAGCGGGATTAGTGGATACGCAGTATTTT.

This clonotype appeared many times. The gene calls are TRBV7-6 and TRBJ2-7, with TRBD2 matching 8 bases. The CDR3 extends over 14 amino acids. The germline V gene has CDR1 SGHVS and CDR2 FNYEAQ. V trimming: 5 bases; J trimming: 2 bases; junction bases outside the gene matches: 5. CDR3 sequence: CASSTGGGPYEQYF. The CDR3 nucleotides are TGTGCCAGCAGCACGGGGGGGGGGCCCTACGAGCAGTACTTC.

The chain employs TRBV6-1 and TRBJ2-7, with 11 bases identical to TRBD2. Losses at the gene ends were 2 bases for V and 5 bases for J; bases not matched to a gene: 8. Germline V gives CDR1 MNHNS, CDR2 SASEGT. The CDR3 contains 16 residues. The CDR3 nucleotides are TGTGCCAGCAGTGAAACTAGCGGGAGTATAAGCGACGAGCAGTACTTC. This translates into CASSETSGSISDEQYF.